The T cell receptor beta chain described here comes from a study of cytomegalovirus exposure and HLA in healthy donors. Study as a whole: The roughly 130 validation repertoires were reported in a later analysis to have been generated on the same platform as the roughly 700 first-cohort repertoires.

Study-level findings and limits: Subsequent analysis of the 100 to 150 validation repertoires found a tendency for first-cohort TCR clusters to co-occur. The study found most TCR sequences rare, yet found some public TCRs in many donors. Some TCR beta chains (164 of them) were listed as cytomegalovirus-associated.

Assay used: immunoSEQ multiplex PCR; TCRdb lists only in-frame clones, some missing. The repertoire consists of approximately 130,000 clones, with 85% to 90% occurring once and the leading ten covering about 2.2%. With regard to this clone: The antigen is unknown.

This clonotype was sampled from a woman younger than 45 in good health and CMV-seronegative. Specimen: PBMCs.

As DNA, the CDR3 is TGTGCCAGCAGCCCGGGACACGGGACTGAAGCTTTCTTT. Protein sequence: CASSPGHGTEAFF. The rearrangement uses TRBV7-9 and TRBJ1-1; D may be TRBD1 (6 bases). V gave up 5 bases and J gave up 5 bases, with 12 bases separating them. This CDR3 spans 13 amino acids. CDR1 SEHNR and CDR2 FQNEAQ come from the germline V gene (reference sequence). Filled out from reference TRBV7-9 and TRBJ1-1, the complete variable domain reads DTGVSQNPRHKITKRGQNVTFRCDPISEHNRLYWYRQTLGQGPEFLTYFQNEAQLEKSRLLSDRFSAERPKGSFSTLEIQRTEQGDSAMYLCASSPGHGTEAFFGQGTRLTVV.